This TCR beta chain was recovered during a study of shared clonotypes between healthy human individuals. Overall study context: CD4 naive and CD4 memory each took three plates per donor, while CD8 naive took two and CD8 memory one.

Study-wide points: Estimated richness was generally greater in naive than memory subsets.

Remarks on this clone: Its antigen is as yet unknown. The sample has other DNA sequences that encode this CDR3 too.

Measured with immunoSEQ multiplex PCR; TCRdb has only the in-frame clones, and not every one. The sample has 1,500,000 or so clones, approximately 98.5% seen once; the top ten hold approximately 0.38%. This CDR3 is 17 amino acids long. The junction had 2 bases not matched to a gene; V was cut back by 3 bases and J by 0 bases. Germline loops: CDR1 KGHSH, CDR2 LQKENI. The material sequenced was naive CD4+ T cells sorted from blood. Subset reported: CD45RA+ positively selected. The sequence was collected from a man between 25 and 39 years old in good health. The chain recombines TRBV18 with TRBJ2-5; 15 positions match TRBD2. The chain's CDR3 is CASSPGLAGGYQETQYF. The CDR3 nucleotides are TGTGCCAGCTCACCGGGACTAGCGGGAGGATACCAAGAGACCCAGTACTTC.